A single sample gave rise to the 22 T cell receptor beta chains below, sequenced in a study of beta chain features in type 1 diabetes. Expressed TCRB transcripts got sequenced, as all isolated RNA was reverse transcribed. Some clones are missing from TCRdb's copy, which holds only in-frame ones; the method was immunoSEQ multiplex PCR. Of 620,000 or so clones in the sample, roughly a sixth were seen once. Specimen: naive CD4+ T cells from blood. Source of these receptors: a man younger than 30 in good health.

This clone was recorded a few times. The chain has TRBV6-5 and TRBJ2-3; tentative D call: TRBD1 (5 bases). CDR3 size: 15 residues. The ends were cut back, 6 bases at V and 2 bases at J, with 15 bases in the middle. Per the germline V gene, CDR1 is MNHEY and CDR2 is SVGAGI. The CDR3 protein is CASSKQAPATDTQYF. The CDR3 DNA reads TGTGCCAGCAGCAAACAGGCGCCAGCCACAGATACGCAGTATTTT.

The chain combines TRBV18 with TRBJ1-2; D gene ambiguous. The CDR3 is made up of 13 amino acids. Germline assignment: CDR1 KGHSH and CDR2 LQKENI. Trimming removed 0 bases from V and 8 bases from J, with 10 bases in between. CDR3 DNA: TGTGCCAGCTCACCACCGGTGAGGGTCGGCTACACCTTC. This translates into CASSPPVRVGYTF.

Only a few counts were recorded for this clone. The chain has TRBV25-1 and TRBJ2-7; 8 bases agree with TRBD1. The junction had 5 bases not matched to a gene; V was cut back by 1 base and J by 6 bases. This CDR3 comprises 14 residues. Germline lookup yields CDR1 MGHDK and CDR2 SYGVNS. The chain's CDR3 is CASSEWGQVPEQYF. The CDR3 nucleotides read TGTGCCAGCAGTGAATGGGGACAGGTCCCCGAGCAGTACTTC.

This clone turned up a few times. This chain joins TRBV5-1 and TRBJ2-3; maybe TRBD2 (7 bases). The germline V gene has CDR1 SGHRS and CDR2 YFSETQ. With 0 bases removed from V and 2 bases from J, the gap between germline ends came to 16 bases. This CDR3 comprises 17 residues. The chain's CDR3 is CASSLGSGGQVTDTQYF. The CDR3 DNA follows: TGCGCCAGCAGCTTGGGATCGGGGGGCCAGGTCACAGATACGCAGTATTTT.

The chain uses TRBV6-5 and TRBJ2-5; D perhaps matches TRBD2 (6 bases). Germline V CDR1 and CDR2: MNHEY, SVGAGI. V lost 6 bases and J 7 bases, leaving 18 bases between the germline ends. CDR3 length: 14 residues. The CDR3 DNA reads as TGTGCCAGCAGCCAAGAGGCTAGGAGGGGGACCCAGTACTTC. Protein sequence: CASSQEARRGTQYF.

This clone was detected only a few times. V gene TRBV6-1 combines with J gene TRBJ1-1, with D possibly being TRBD1 (5 bases). This CDR3 region has 15 residues. Per the germline V gene, CDR1 is MNHNS and CDR2 is SASEGT. With 5 bases removed from V and 0 bases from J, the gap between germline ends came to 13 bases. Here the CDR3 reads CASSIPGRLNTEAFF. The DNA of the CDR3 is TGTGCCAGCAGTATCCCGGGACGGCTGAACACTGAAGCTTTCTTT.

This clone appeared a few times. The CDR3 loop reads CASSADRFSYNEQFF. CDR3 nucleotides: TGTGCCAGCAGCGCGGACAGATTTTCCTACAATGAGCAGTTCTTC. The J gene is TRBJ2-1, the V gene TRBV7-9, with D possibly matching TRBD1 (6 bases). V was clipped by 5 bases and J by 1 base, with 12 bases between them. Germline V lookup: CDR1 SEHNR, CDR2 FQNEAQ (reference sequence). CDR3 size: 15 residues.

The table lists this clone with a few counts. Other DNA sequences in this specimen translate into the identical CDR3. The CDR3 DNA is TGTGCCACCAGCCGGAGGACGGCTGTTAATGAAAAACTGTTTTTT. Translation: CATSRRTAVNEKLFF. V and J are TRBV15 and TRBJ1-4; no clear D gene. V lost 5 bases, J lost 4 bases, and 14 bases lay in between. Germline CDR1 LNHNV, CDR2 YYDKDF (reference sequence). The CDR3 extends over 15 amino acids.

In its sample, this clone was seen a few times. The gene calls are TRBV5-4 and TRBJ2-6; D is uncertain. Germline assignment: CDR1 SGHNT and CDR2 YYREEE (reference sequence). The CDR3 spans 15 residues. V lost 4 bases to trimming and J lost 0 bases, with 8 bases between them. The CDR3 is CASSRPDSGANVLTF. CDR3 DNA: TGTGCCAGCAGCCGACCGGACTCTGGGGCCAACGTCCTGACTTTC.

The chain uses TRBV4-2 and TRBJ2-1; 7 bases map to TRBD2. V shed 1 base and J 0 bases; nucleotides not matched to a gene: 3. CDR1 LGHNA and CDR2 YNFKEQ come from the germline V gene. There are 16 residues in the CDR3. The CDR3 region is CASSQVPGGSYNEQFF. As DNA, the CDR3 is TGTGCCAGCAGCCAAGTCCCGGGGGGCTCCTACAATGAGCAGTTCTTC.

The chain has TRBV2 and TRBJ1-2; 7 positions match TRBD1. From germline, CDR1 is SNHLY and CDR2 FYNNEI. The CDR3 runs 14 residues. V was clipped by 5 bases and J by 6 bases; unmatched bases: 9. The CDR3 DNA sequence: TGTGCCAGCAGTTCCCGACAGGGTGTTGATGGCTACACCTTC. It codes for CASSSRQGVDGYTF.

This clone has just a few counts. The genes are TRBV6-5 and TRBJ1-1; D is unclear. CDR3 length equals 14 residues. Germline V gives CDR1 MNHEY, CDR2 SVGAGI. Trimming took off 0 bases at V and 1 base at J, with 6 bases between the two ends. The CDR3 region is CASSYSRKNTEAFF. The CDR3 coding sequence is TGTGCCAGCAGTTACTCACGGAAGAACACTGAAGCTTTCTTT.

This clone has only a few counts. The chain is built from TRBV21-1 and TRBJ2-1; the D call TRBD2 from the table was never checked on the DNA. TRBV21-1 is designated a pseudogene. CDR3 length: 18 amino acids. The CDR3, as DNA: TGTGCCAGCAGCAAAGCGCTTTCGCTAGCGGGAGGGAACGGTGAGCAGTTCTTC. The encoded protein is CASSKALSLAGGNGEQFF.

Only a few counts were recorded for this clone. V usage is TRBV5-4 and J usage is TRBJ2-5, with 13 bases that match TRBD2. This CDR3 region has 15 residues. CDR1 and CDR2 from the germline V gene are SGHNT and YYREEE (reference sequence). The V and J ends lost 1 base and 6 bases, in that order; junction bases with no gene match: 3. CDR3 residues: CASSLTSGRAQTQYF. CDR3 DNA: TGTGCCAGCAGCTTGACTAGCGGGAGGGCCCAGACCCAGTACTTC.

This clone was counted only a few times. The V call is TRBV7-9, the J call TRBJ2-1; unclear D gene. Germline V lookup: CDR1 SEHNR, CDR2 FQNEAQ (reference sequence). The V end lost 5 bases, the J end lost 0 bases, and 8 bases lay between the germline ends. The CDR3 spans 14 residues. CDR3 sequence (DNA): TGTGCCAGCAGCCCCCAACGCTCCTACAATGAGCAGTTCTTC. Translation: CASSPQRSYNEQFF.

This clone was seen at least ten times. The chain carries TRBV10-3 and TRBJ2-1, with a weak D call TRBD2 (6 bases). V lost 8 bases and J lost 6, with 11 bases in between. This CDR3 has 12 residues. In germline, CDR1 is ENHRY, CDR2 SYGVKD. In DNA form, the CDR3 reads TGTGCCATCGCGCGGGACCCCAATGAGCAGTTCTTC. This sequence encodes CAIARDPNEQFF.

The chain carries TRBV28 and TRBJ2-6; 11 nucleotides align to TRBD1. Germline loops: CDR1 MDHEN, CDR2 SYDVKM. This CDR3 has 16 residues. The V gene end was trimmed by 6 bases and the J gene end by 2 bases; junction bases not matched to a gene: 3. The CDR3 DNA reads TGTGCCAGCAGCTTGGGACAGGGGGCTGGGGCCAACGTCCTGACTTTC. Encoded protein: CASSLGQGAGANVLTF.

The rearrangement uses TRBV29-1 and TRBJ1-1; D remains unclear. Germline assignment: CDR1 SQVTM and CDR2 ANQGSEA. The germline V and J ends were trimmed by 5 bases and 2 bases, with 12 bases remaining between them. The CDR3 length is 13 residues. The CDR3 nucleotides are TGCAGCGTTTGTGTGTCCCTAAACACTGAAGCTTTCTTT. Amino acids: CSVCVSLNTEAFF.

This clone was counted between two and nine times. The gene calls are TRBV28 and TRBJ1-2; the D gene is possibly TRBD1 (6 bases). The CDR3 is 14 residues long. The V end was cut by 10 bases, the J end by 8 bases, with 23 bases between. The germline V gene has CDR1 MDHEN and CDR2 SYDVKM. The CDR3: CATFSQGTAMGYTF. For the CDR3, the DNA is TGTGCCACCTTTTCCCAGGGGACGGCAATGGGCTACACCTTC.

The CDR3 coding sequence is TGCAGTGCTAGTTTTAACGAGCAGTACTTC. Protein product: CSASFNEQYF. The chain employs TRBV20-1 and TRBJ2-7, with D uncertain. The CDR3 has 10 residues. Germline lookup yields CDR1 DFQATT and CDR2 SNEGSKA (reference sequence). Trimming removed 3 bases at V and 5 bases at J, with 5 bases between.

J is TRBJ2-7 and V is TRBV5-1; D gene unclear. V dropped 7 bases and J dropped 2 bases, with 10 bases sitting between them. Germline CDR1 reads SGHRS; CDR2 reads YFSETQ. The CDR3 spans 12 residues. The CDR3 DNA is TGCGCCAGCGGCAACGAGCCCTACGAGCAGTACTTC. This sequence encodes CASGNEPYEQYF.

This chain joins TRBV5-1 and TRBJ2-5; tentatively, D is TRBD1 (6 bases). There are 15 residues in the CDR3. Trimming left V 0 bases short and J 2 bases short, with 11 bases between. Germline CDR1 and CDR2: SGHRS and YFSETQ. The CDR3: CASSLEGVGQETQYF. CDR3 nucleotides: TGCGCCAGCAGCTTGGAGGGGGTCGGGCAAGAGACCCAGTACTTC.